This is a list of T cell receptor beta chains from one sample in a study of control samples from healthy donors and cancer patients. The assay was immunoSEQ multiplex PCR, and TCRdb's table has in-frame clones only and misses some. The data hold almost 85,000 clones, with around 80% observed a single time. Source material: PBMCs. The receptors were gathered from a man aged 55 to 70 with head and neck cancer. Both conserved end residues are part of each CDR3. Each record gives: clone size, D gene, V gene, J gene, CDR3 protein, CDR3 DNA. D genes are given only for firm matches. Size values are once, few and many counts, or a class for expanded clones, and some rows have none.

NA,TRBD1,TRBV5-4,TRBJ1-6,CASSLGQGGFGYNSPLHF,TGTGCCAGCAGCTTGGGACAGGGGGGATTCGGTTATAATTCACCCCTCCACTTT
NA,NA,TRBV18,TRBJ2-2,CASSRGTGELFF,TGTGCCAGCTCACGTGGGACCGGGGAGCTGTTTTTT
once,TRBD2,TRBV3-1/TRBV3-2,TRBJ2-7,CASSVEAGGEQYF,TGTGCCAGCAGCGTCGAAGCGGGAGGGGAGCAGTACTTC
NA,NA,TRBV30,TRBJ1-1,CAWVGGTTMNTEAFF,TGTGCCTGGGTCGGGGGGACAACTATGAACACTGAAGCTTTCTTT
NA,NA,TRBV5-4,TRBJ2-4,CASSGWGLAKNIQYF,TGTGCCAGCAGTGGTTGGGGCCTAGCCAAAAACATTCAGTACTTC
once,NA,TRBV27,TRBJ1-5,CASSLSLGSNQPQHF,TGTGCCAGCAGTTTGTCATTAGGTAGCAATCAGCCCCAGCATTTT
NA,NA,TRBV11-2,TRBJ2-1,CASSSWGVNNEQFF,TGTGCCAGCAGCTCCTGGGGCGTAAACAATGAGCAGTTCTTC
NA,NA,TRBV10-1,TRBJ1-2,CASSEHGRNYGYTF,TGCGCCAGCAGTGAGCACGGGAGGAACTATGGCTACACCTTC
few,TRBD2,TRBV29-1,TRBJ2-7,CSALAGGGEQYF,TGCAGCGCCCTTGCGGGGGGCGGCGAGCAGTACTTC
NA,TRBD1,TRBV18,TRBJ1-3,CASSPLPGTGGNTIYF,TGTGCCAGCTCACCACTTCCCGGGACAGGTGGAAACACCATATATTTT
NA,NA,TRBV6-2/TRBV6-3,TRBJ1-2,CASSYGQRYGYTF,TGTGCCAGCAGTTACGGACAGCGTTATGGCTACACCTTC